This T cell receptor (beta chain) was recovered during a study of cytotoxic CD8 clonotypes in ibrutinib-treated CLL. On the study more broadly: By median around 74 months, approximately 12 had progressed and about 15 stayed remitted; responses had been 2 complete and 24 partial. Findings and limits, study-wide: With treatment, public clonotypes, which were uncommon, either contracted or remained stable.

Cryopreserved PBMCs were the source of about 2 micrograms of genomic DNA, which went to TCR beta libraries. Remarks on this clone: Its antigen is unidentified.

The CDR3 has 14 amino acids. CDR1 and CDR2 (germline): SQVTM, ANQGSEA. V lost 6 bases, J lost 1 base, and 15 bases lay in between. Sequenced by immunoSEQ multiplex PCR; TCRdb stores in-frame clones only, minus some. The repertoire holds 70,000 to 80,000 clones, 80% seen once, with under 8.5% in the top ten. The material was PBMCs, obtained at disease progression, from a patient treated with ibrutinib. The clonotype was recovered from a human donor with chronic lymphocytic leukemia. The rearrangement joins TRBV29-1 to TRBJ1-2; the D is unclear. CDR3 sequence: CSVLIGLRNYGYTF. As DNA, the CDR3 is TGCAGCGTCCTCATCGGGTTACGTAACTATGGCTACACCTTC.